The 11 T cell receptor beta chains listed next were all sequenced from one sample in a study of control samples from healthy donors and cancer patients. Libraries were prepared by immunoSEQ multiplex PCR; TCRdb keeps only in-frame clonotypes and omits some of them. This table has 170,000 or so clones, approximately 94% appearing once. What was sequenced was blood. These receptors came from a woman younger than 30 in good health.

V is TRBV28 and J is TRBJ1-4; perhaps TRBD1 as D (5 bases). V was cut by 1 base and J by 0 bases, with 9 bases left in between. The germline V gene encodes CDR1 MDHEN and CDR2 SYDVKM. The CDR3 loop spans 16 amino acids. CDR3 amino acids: CASSLFGGSTNEKLFF. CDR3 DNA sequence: TGTGCCAGCAGTTTATTCGGGGGGTCAACTAATGAAAAACTGTTTTTT.

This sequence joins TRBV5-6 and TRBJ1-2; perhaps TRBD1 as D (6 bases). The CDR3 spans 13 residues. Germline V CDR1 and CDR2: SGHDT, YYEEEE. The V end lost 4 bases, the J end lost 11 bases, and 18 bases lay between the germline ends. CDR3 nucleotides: TGTGCCAGCAGCGCCGATACGCAGGGGCAATACACCTTC. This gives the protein CASSADTQGQYTF.

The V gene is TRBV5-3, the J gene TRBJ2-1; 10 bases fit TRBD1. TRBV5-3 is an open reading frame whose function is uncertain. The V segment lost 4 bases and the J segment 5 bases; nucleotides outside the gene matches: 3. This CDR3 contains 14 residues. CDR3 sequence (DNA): TGTGCCAGAAGCGGAGGGACAGGGGACAATGAGCAGTTCTTC. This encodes CARSGGTGDNEQFF.

CDR3 bases: TGTGCCAGCAGCCCGATAGGACTATCTAGCACAGATACGCAGTATTTT. This gives the protein CASSPIGLSSTDTQYF. This chain joins TRBV14 and TRBJ2-3, with D possibly being TRBD2 (6 bases). Germline-derived CDR1 and CDR2 are SGHDN and FVKESK. The V end lost 4 bases, the J end lost 0 bases, and 14 bases lay between the germline ends. The CDR3 is 16 amino acids.

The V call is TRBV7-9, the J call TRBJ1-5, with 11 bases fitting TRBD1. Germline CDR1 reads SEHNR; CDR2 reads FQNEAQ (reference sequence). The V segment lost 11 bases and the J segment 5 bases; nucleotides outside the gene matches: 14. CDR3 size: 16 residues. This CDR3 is CASSGTGGARYQPQHF. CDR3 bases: TGTGCCTCCAGCGGGACAGGGGGGGCTAGGTATCAGCCCCAGCATTTT.

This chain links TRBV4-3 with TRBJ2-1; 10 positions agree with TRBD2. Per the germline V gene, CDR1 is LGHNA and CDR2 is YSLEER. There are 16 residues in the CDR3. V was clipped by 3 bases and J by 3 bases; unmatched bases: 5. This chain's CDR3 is CASSQLLAGNYNEQFF. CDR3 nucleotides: TGCGCCAGCAGCCAGTTACTAGCGGGAAACTACAATGAGCAGTTCTTC.

The CDR3 region is CASSYGPGLHGNTIYF. In nucleotides, the CDR3 is TGTGCCAGCAGTTACGGTCCCGGTCTTCATGGAAACACCATATATTTT. The chain employs TRBV6-6 and TRBJ1-3, with unresolved D. Germline V gene sequence: CDR1 MNHNY, CDR2 SVGAGI (reference sequence). The CDR3 contains 16 residues. V was shortened by 2 bases and J by 3 bases, with 14 bases between the two germline ends.

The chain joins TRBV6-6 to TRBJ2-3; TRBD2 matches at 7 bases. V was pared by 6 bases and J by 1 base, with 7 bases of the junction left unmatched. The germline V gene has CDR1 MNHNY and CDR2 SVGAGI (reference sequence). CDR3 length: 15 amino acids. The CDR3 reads CASSVSGVRTDTQYF. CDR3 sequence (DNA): TGTGCCAGCAGCGTAAGCGGGGTTCGCACAGATACGCAGTATTTT.

The CDR3 DNA reads TGTGCCAGCAGGGGCGTTAGGCAGGAGAACACTGAAGCTTTCTTT. Translation gives CASRGVRQENTEAFF. The chain combines TRBV2 with TRBJ1-1; D uncertain. The CDR3 covers 15 residues. Trimming pared 6 bases from V and 1 base from J, leaving 15 bases between. The germline V gene has CDR1 SNHLY and CDR2 FYNNEI.

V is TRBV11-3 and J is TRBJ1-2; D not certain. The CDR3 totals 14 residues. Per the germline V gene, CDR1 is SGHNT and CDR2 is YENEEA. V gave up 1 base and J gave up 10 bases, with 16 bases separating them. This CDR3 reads CASSLVPEGGAYTF. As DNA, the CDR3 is TGTGCCAGCAGCTTAGTTCCCGAGGGTGGAGCCTACACCTTC.

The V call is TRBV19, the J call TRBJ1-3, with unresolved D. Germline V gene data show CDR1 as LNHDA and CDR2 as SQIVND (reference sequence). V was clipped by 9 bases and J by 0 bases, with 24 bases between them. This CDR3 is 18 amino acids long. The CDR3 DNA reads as TGTGCCAGCGCTGAAGGGCCCCGGACGCGGCGCTCTGGAAACACCATATATTTT. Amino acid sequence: CASAEGPRTRRSGNTIYF.